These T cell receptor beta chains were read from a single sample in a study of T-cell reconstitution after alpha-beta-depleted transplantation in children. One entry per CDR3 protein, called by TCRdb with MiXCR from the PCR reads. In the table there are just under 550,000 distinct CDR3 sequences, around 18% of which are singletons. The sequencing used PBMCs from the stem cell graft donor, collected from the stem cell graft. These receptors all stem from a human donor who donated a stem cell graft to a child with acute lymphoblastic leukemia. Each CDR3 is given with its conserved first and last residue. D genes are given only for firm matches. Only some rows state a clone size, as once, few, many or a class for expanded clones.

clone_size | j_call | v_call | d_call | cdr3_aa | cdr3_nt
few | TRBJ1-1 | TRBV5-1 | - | CASSLERGFQGAFF | TGCGCCAGCAGCTTGGAGCGCGGGTTTCAGGGAGCTTTCTTT
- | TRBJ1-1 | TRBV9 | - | CASSVVESMNTEAFF | TGTGCCAGCAGCGTAGTCGAGTCCATGAACACTGAAGCTTTCTTT
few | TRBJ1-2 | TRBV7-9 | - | CASSLATYYGYTF | TGTGCCAGCAGCTTAGCTACGTACTATGGCTACACCTTC
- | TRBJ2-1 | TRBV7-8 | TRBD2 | CASSLEAAGVIHNEQFF | TGTGCCAGCAGCTTAGAAGCGGCGGGAGTGATCCACAATGAGCAGTTCTTC
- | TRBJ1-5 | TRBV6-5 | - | CASSRPNQPQHF | TGTGCCAGCAGTCGCCCTAATCAGCCCCAGCATTTT
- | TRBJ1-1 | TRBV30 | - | CAWGGQLTEAFF | TGTGCCTGGGGTGGACAGCTCACTGAAGCTTTCTTT
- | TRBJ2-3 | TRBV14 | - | CASSQDWDTQYF | TGTGCCAGCAGCCAAGATTGGGATACGCAGTATTTT
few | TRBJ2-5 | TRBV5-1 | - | CASSPMRFQETQYF | TGCGCCAGCAGCCCGATGAGGTTCCAAGAGACCCAGTACTTC
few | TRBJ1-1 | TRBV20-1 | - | CSATDTRNTEAFF | TGCAGTGCTACGGACACGCGGAACACTGAAGCTTTCTTT
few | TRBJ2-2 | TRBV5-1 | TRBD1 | CASNRDRGSGELFF | TGCGCCAGTAACCGGGACAGGGGGTCCGGGGAGCTGTTTTTT
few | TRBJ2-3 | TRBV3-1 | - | CASGPSTDTQYF | TGTGCCAGCGGTCCTAGCACAGATACGCAGTATTTT
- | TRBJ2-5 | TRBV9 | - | CASSPTHTRGQETQYF | TGTGCCAGCAGCCCCACACACACTCGGGGACAAGAGACCCAGTACTTC
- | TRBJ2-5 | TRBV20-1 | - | CSARIGLLQETQYF | TGCAGTGCTAGAATTGGTTTGCTGCAAGAGACCCAGTACTTC
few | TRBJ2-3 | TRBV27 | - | CASSLFRSSSTDTQYF | TGTGCCAGCTCGCTTTTCCGGAGTTCTAGCACAGATACGCAGTATTTT
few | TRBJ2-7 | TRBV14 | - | CASSQDYRPLTWYF | TGTGCCAGCAGCCAAGATTATCGGCCCCTGACGTGGTACTTC
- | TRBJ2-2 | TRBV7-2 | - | CASSRGPHGELFF | TGTGCCAGCAGCCGGGGCCCTCACGGGGAGCTGTTTTTT
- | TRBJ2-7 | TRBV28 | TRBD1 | CASSPTDRGRGYEQYF | TGTGCCAGCAGCCCTACCGACAGGGGGCGAGGCTACGAGCAGTACTTC
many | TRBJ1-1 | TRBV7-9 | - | CASSSAGRYTEAFF | TGTGCCAGCAGCTCCGCAGGGCGGTACACTGAAGCTTTCTTT
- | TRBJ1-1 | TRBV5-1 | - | CASSLGGGYPEAFF | TGCGCCAGCAGCTTGGGTGGAGGGTATCCTGAAGCTTTCTTT
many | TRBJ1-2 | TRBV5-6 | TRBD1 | CASSLTRTGSYGYTF | TGTGCCAGCAGCCTAACCCGGACAGGGTCCTATGGCTACACCTTC
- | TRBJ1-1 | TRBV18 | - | CASSPKSGTPNTEAFF | TGTGCCAGCTCACCAAAGAGTGGGACACCGAACACTGAAGCTTTCTTT
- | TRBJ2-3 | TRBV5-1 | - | CASSPTIPTDTQYF | TGCGCCAGCAGCCCGACGATCCCCACAGATACGCAGTATTTT
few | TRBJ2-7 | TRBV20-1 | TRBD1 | CSATDRGWGEQYF | TGCAGTGCTACCGACAGGGGATGGGGCGAGCAGTACTTC
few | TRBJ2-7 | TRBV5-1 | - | CASSLVADRGEQYF | TGCGCCAGCAGCTTGGTAGCGGACCGGGGGGAGCAGTACTTC
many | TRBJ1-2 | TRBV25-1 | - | CASSESQGTDSDYGYTF | TGTGCCAGCAGTGAGAGTCAAGGAACAGACAGTGACTATGGCTACACCTTC
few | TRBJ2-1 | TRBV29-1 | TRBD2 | CSVDRGRNYNEQFF | TGCAGCGTTGACCGCGGGAGAAACTACAATGAGCAGTTCTTC